This T cell receptor beta chain was identified in a study of cytomegalovirus exposure and HLA in healthy donors. Findings and limits, study-wide: For most TCR beta V segments, an earlier analysis put the productive rate at about 90% or about 30% of the time. Sequencing likely generated an artifact that appeared as a cluster of highly shared sequence variants.

V shed 5 bases, J shed 2 bases, and the junction held 11 bases outside the gene matches. The CDR3 extends over 16 amino acids. The germline V gene encodes CDR1 LGHNT and CDR2 FRNRAP. A note on this clone: The antigen is not known.

Vbeta (60) and Jbeta (13) primers were used in the PCR. Profiling relied on immunoSEQ multiplex PCR, and the TCRdb table lists in-frame clones only, not all of them. The sample lists over 130,000 clones; 65% to 80% were seen once. Sequencing input: PBMCs. The sequence was collected from a woman aged 25 to 45 in good health and CMV-seronegative. J is TRBJ1-1 and V is TRBV12-5; 7 nucleotides agree with TRBD1. The CDR3 region has the DNA TGTGCTAGTGGTCTCTCCCGGGGGACAGACAACACTGAAGCTTTCTTT. It encodes CASGLSRGTDNTEAFF.